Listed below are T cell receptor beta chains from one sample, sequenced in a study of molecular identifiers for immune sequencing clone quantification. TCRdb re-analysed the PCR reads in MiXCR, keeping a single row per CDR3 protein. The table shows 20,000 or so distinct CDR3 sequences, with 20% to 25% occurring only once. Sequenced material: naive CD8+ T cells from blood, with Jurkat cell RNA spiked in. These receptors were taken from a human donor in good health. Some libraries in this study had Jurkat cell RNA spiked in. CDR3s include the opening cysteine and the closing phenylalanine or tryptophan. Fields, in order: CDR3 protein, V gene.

cdr3_aa: CASSSSGGETQYF
v_call: TRBV7-6

cdr3_aa: CASSVAGAGGANVLTF
v_call: TRBV9

cdr3_aa: CAIGKDRYQETQYF
v_call: TRBV19

cdr3_aa: CASVWDGLSGNTIYF
v_call: TRBV7-2

cdr3_aa: CASSSNGEQYF
v_call: TRBV5-1

cdr3_aa: CASSQSWGSGAGELFF
v_call: TRBV4-2

cdr3_aa: CASSYTQWGGLDNEQFF
v_call: TRBV6-5

cdr3_aa: CASSSGGEQYF
v_call: TRBV4-1

cdr3_aa: CATNVREENQYF
v_call: TRBV21-1

cdr3_aa: CASSFTENTEAFF
v_call: TRBV28

cdr3_aa: CASSPALGRIFYEQYF
v_call: TRBV7-9

cdr3_aa: CSARDGNTDTQYF
v_call: TRBV20-1

cdr3_aa: CASSSTSGSWNEQFF
v_call: TRBV7-9

cdr3_aa: CASRGSGRSSYEQYF
v_call: TRBV28

cdr3_aa: CATSHPLAGGGTQYF
v_call: TRBV15

cdr3_aa: CASSLLQSGRGAQYF
v_call: TRBV13

cdr3_aa: CASYLGGREAFF
v_call: TRBV2

cdr3_aa: CASSQDLTGNIQYF
v_call: TRBV4-3

cdr3_aa: CASSQDVVYEQFF
v_call: TRBV4-3

cdr3_aa: CATSRTGTSGTLEQYF
v_call: TRBV15

cdr3_aa: CASSYRTGEQYF
v_call: TRBV6-5

cdr3_aa: CASSFPLQGSRSYEQYF
v_call: TRBV7-2